These 20 T cell receptor beta chains originate from one sample sequenced in a study of blood T cell repertoires in COVID-19 (TCRdb year 2020). To prepare the library, the immunoSEQ multiplex PCR assay was applied. TCRdb provides this immuneACCESS table in a form limited to in-frame rearrangements. Some clones are lacking; in checked studies, under half of them reflect an unresolved V gene, and why the rest are absent is not known. Present in this sample are around 100,000 clones, 70% to 90% of which were seen just once. Jointly, the top ten make up approximately 2% of the sample. Sequencing input: peripheral blood. The receptors were gathered from a man aged 45-65 years with active COVID-19.

The chain joins TRBV6-5 to TRBJ1-6; D might be TRBD1 (5 bases). The V gene lost 8 bases and the J gene lost 6 bases, with 14 bases spanning the gap. CDR3 length equals 14 residues. Per germline, CDR1 MNHEY and CDR2 SVGAGI. CDR3 residues: CASGGEQFNSPLHF. Here the CDR3 DNA reads TGTGCCAGCGGGGGGGAACAGTTTAATTCACCCCTCCACTTT.

This clone was seen just once. The CDR3 loop is CASSAWTSYNEQFF. The CDR3 DNA reads TGTGCCAGCAGTGCATGGACTTCTTACAATGAGCAGTTCTTC. The rearrangement uses TRBV2 and TRBJ2-1; D possibly corresponds to TRBD2 (5 bases). Between the trimmed V and J ends, which lost 4 bases and 4 bases, there was a span of 11 bases. The CDR3 consists of 14 residues. The germline CDR1 and CDR2 sequences are SNHLY and FYNNEI.

The chain carries TRBV6-2 or TRBV6-3 and TRBJ1-5; 7 bases map to TRBD1. V lost 4 bases, J lost 1 base, and 1 base stayed unmatched. The CDR3 consists of 14 residues. Germline CDR1 MNHEY, CDR2 SVGEGT. The CDR3 region is CASSSTGSNQPQHF. CDR3 coding DNA: TGTGCCAGCAGTTCGACAGGGAGCAATCAGCCCCAGCATTTT.

In its sample, this clone was seen once. This rearrangement joins TRBV9 to TRBJ2-7, with D possibly TRBD1 on 5 matching bases. Trimming shortened V by 4 bases and J by 2 bases, and 10 bases separated the two germline ends. The germline V gene has CDR1 SGDLS and CDR2 YYNGEE. The CDR3 extends over 13 amino acids. CDR3 sequence reads: CASSQGSAYEQYF. The CDR3 DNA reads as TGTGCCAGCAGCCAGGGCAGTGCCTACGAGCAGTACTTC.

The rearrangement uses TRBV19 and TRBJ2-7, with 8 nucleotides matching TRBD1. Germline V gene data show CDR1 as LNHDA and CDR2 as SQIVND (reference sequence). This CDR3 contains 14 residues. V shed 5 bases and J 2 bases; nucleotides not matched to a gene: 5. CDR3 loop: CASSARTGTYEQYF. Written as DNA, the CDR3 is TGTGCCAGTAGTGCCCGGACAGGGACCTACGAGCAGTACTTC.

The chain recombines TRBV19 with TRBJ1-3; D call uncertain. Per the germline V gene, CDR1 is LNHDA and CDR2 is SQIVND (reference sequence). This CDR3 contains 14 residues. V was cut by 3 bases and J by 0 bases, with 6 bases left in between. CDR3 amino acids: CASSIASSGNTIYF. The CDR3 DNA is TGTGCCAGTAGTATCGCGAGCTCTGGAAACACCATATATTTT.

J is TRBJ1-6 and V is TRBV2, with 8 bases fitting TRBD1. The germline V gene encodes CDR1 SNHLY and CDR2 FYNNEI. The V and J ends lost 1 base and 6 bases, in that order; junction bases with no gene match: 2. The CDR3 is 15 amino acids. CDR3 in DNA: TGTGCCAGCAGTGAAGGGACAGGGCTTAATTCACCCCTCCACTTT. This sequence encodes CASSEGTGLNSPLHF.

The chain carries TRBV25-1 and TRBJ1-3; possibly TRBD1 for D (5 bases). Germline V gene data show CDR1 as MGHDK and CDR2 as SYGVNS. The germline V and J ends were trimmed by 1 base and 0 bases, with 16 bases remaining between them. The CDR3 runs to 18 residues. This CDR3 reads CASSELYLADSSGNTIYF. The CDR3 DNA sequence: TGTGCCAGCAGTGAATTATACCTGGCCGACAGCTCTGGAAACACCATATATTTT.

This chain connects TRBV7-2 to TRBJ2-1, with 7 bases matching TRBD2. Trimming at V came to 2 bases and at J to 4 bases, leaving 5 bases not matched to a gene. This CDR3 spans 15 amino acids. CDR1 is SGHTA, CDR2 FQGNSA, per germline. The CDR3 coding sequence is TGTGCCAGCAGCTTACTTGGAGCGGGGTACAATGAGCAGTTCTTC. This sequence encodes CASSLLGAGYNEQFF.

This chain uses TRBV11-2 with TRBJ2-5; TRBD1 matches at 7 bases. Germline values: CDR1 SGHAT, CDR2 FQNNGV. The CDR3 is made up of 16 amino acids. V was clipped by 4 bases and J by 0 bases; unmatched bases: 8. The CDR3 is CASSYSRDSYQETQYF. The DNA for the CDR3 is TGTGCCAGCAGCTACTCCCGGGACAGCTACCAAGAGACCCAGTACTTC.

This sequence joins TRBV27 and TRBJ2-1; 11 bases match TRBD2. Per the germline V gene, CDR1 is MNHEY and CDR2 is SMNVEV (reference sequence). This CDR3 has 15 residues. The trim removed 2 bases at V and 9 bases at J, leaving 6 bases unmatched. In DNA form, the CDR3 reads TGTGCCAGCAGTTTAGCTAGCGGGGGGTTTGGTGAGCAGTTCTTC. This gives the protein CASSLASGGFGEQFF.

The chain is built from TRBV7-2 and TRBJ2-1; 8 bases are a match to TRBD2. Per the germline V gene, CDR1 is SGHTA and CDR2 is FQGNSA. The V and J ends lost 2 bases and 6 bases, in that order; junction bases with no gene match: 6. The CDR3 covers 15 residues. The CDR3 DNA reads TGTGCCAGCAGCTTAATACTAGCGGCCTCCAATGAGCAGTTCTTC. This codes for CASSLILAASNEQFF.

Here the CDR3 DNA reads TGTGCCAGCACCCCCGCCCGTCCAGGGGGTGTGCATGAGCAGTTCTTC. Amino acids: CASTPARPGGVHEQFF. The chain employs TRBV3-1 (or the pseudogene TRBV3-2) and TRBJ2-1; 7 bases align to TRBD1. Germline values: CDR1 LGHDT, CDR2 YNNKEL (reference sequence). After removal of 7 bases from V and 8 bases from J, the junction contained 17 bases not matched to a gene. The CDR3 loop spans 16 amino acids.

The chain couples TRBV27 to TRBJ2-2; possibly TRBD1 for D (5 bases). The CDR3 extends over 15 amino acids. Trimming took 6 bases from V and 3 from J, leaving 14 bases between them. Germline CDR1 and CDR2: MNHEY and SMNVEV (reference sequence). The CDR3 nucleotides read TGTGCCAGCAGCACCAGGGTAAAGGACACCGGGGAGCTGTTTTTT. The encoded protein is CASSTRVKDTGELFF.

The rearrangement uses TRBV10-3 and TRBJ1-4; possible D gene TRBD1, 5 bases. Germline lookup yields CDR1 ENHRY and CDR2 SYGVKD. CDR3 length equals 13 residues. Trimming took off 4 bases at V and 6 bases at J, with 9 bases between the two ends. CDR3 nucleotides: TGTGCCATCAGTGCAGGGAGGGATGAAAAACTGTTTTTT. It codes for CAISAGRDEKLFF.

This chain links TRBV9 with TRBJ2-7; TRBD2 aligns across 9 bases. V shed 0 bases, J shed 4 bases, and the junction held 5 bases outside the gene matches. The CDR3 totals 15 residues. From germline, CDR1 is SGDLS and CDR2 YYNGEE. The CDR3 loop reads CASSVEAGGVYEQYF. The CDR3 bases are TGTGCCAGCAGCGTAGAAGCGGGGGGAGTGTACGAGCAGTACTTC.

The rearrangement joins TRBV29-1 to TRBJ2-2; TRBD2 agrees at 12 bases. J gave up 4 bases and V 6 bases, and 6 bases lay outside the gene matches. CDR1 and CDR2 from the germline V gene are SQVTM and ANQGSEA. The length of the CDR3 is 15 residues. The CDR3, as DNA: TGCAGCGTGCGGACTAGCGGGGTACTCACCGGGGAGCTGTTTTTT. It specifies CSVRTSGVLTGELFF.

The genes are TRBV19 and TRBJ2-1; possibly TRBD2 for D (5 bases). V dropped 4 bases and J dropped 6 bases, with 13 bases sitting between them. Germline CDR1 and CDR2: LNHDA and SQIVND (reference sequence). The CDR3 length is 14 residues. CDR3 amino acids: CASSNWAGGNEQFF. DNA for the CDR3: TGTGCCAGTAGTAACTGGGCCGGAGGCAATGAGCAGTTCTTC.

V usage is TRBV7-8 and J usage is TRBJ2-3; TRBD1 aligns across 9 bases. Unmatched junction bases numbered 8, after V lost 5 bases and J lost 5 bases. CDR1 and CDR2 from the germline V gene are SGHVS and FQNEAQ. The CDR3 is made up of 15 amino acids. The CDR3 loop is CASSPGTGPIDTQYF. CDR3 nucleotides: TGTGCCAGCAGCCCCGGGACAGGGCCTATAGATACGCAGTATTTT.

The rearrangement joins TRBV5-1 to TRBJ1-2; possibly TRBD1 for D (6 bases). This CDR3 spans 13 amino acids. V lost 3 bases, J lost 7 bases, and 13 bases lay in between. From germline, CDR1 is SGHRS and CDR2 YFSETQ. CDR3 residues: CASSSGGLGGYTF. The CDR3 region has the DNA TGCGCCAGCAGCTCTGGGGGCCTAGGTGGCTACACCTTC.